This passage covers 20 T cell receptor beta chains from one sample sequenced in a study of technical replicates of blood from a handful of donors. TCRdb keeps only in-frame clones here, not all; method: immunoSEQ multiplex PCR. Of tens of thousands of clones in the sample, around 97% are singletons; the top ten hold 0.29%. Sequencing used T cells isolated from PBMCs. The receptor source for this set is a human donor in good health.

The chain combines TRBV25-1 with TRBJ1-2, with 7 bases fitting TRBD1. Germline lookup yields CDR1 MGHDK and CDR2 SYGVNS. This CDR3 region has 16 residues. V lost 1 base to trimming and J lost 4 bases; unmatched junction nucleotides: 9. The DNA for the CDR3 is TGTGCCAGCAGTGAATTCGCGACAGGGAAGGGCTATGGCTACACCTTC. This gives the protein CASSEFATGKGYGYTF.

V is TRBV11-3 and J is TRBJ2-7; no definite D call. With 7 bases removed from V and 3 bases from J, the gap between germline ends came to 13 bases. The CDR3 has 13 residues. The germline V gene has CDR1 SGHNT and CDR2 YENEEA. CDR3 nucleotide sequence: TGTGCCAGCACCCCCAGTGAGGACTACGAGCAGTACTTC. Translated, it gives CASTPSEDYEQYF.

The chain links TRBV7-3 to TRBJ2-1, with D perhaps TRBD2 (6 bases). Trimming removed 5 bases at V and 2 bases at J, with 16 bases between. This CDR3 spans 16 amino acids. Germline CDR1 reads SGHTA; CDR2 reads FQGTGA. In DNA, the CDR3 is TGTGCCAGCAGCCTCTTCACTAGCCCCCCCTACAATGAGCAGTTCTTC. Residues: CASSLFTSPPYNEQFF.

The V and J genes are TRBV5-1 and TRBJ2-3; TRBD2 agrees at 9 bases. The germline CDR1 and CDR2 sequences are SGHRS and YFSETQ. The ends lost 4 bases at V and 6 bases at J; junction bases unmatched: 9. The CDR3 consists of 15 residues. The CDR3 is CASSASGNSGDTQYF. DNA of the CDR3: TGCGCCAGCAGCGCTAGCGGGAACAGTGGGGATACGCAGTATTTT.

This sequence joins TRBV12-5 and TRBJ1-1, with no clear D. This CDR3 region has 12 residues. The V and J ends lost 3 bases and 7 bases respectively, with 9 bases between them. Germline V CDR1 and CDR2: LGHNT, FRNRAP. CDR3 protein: CASGFPLFEAFF. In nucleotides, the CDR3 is TGTGCTAGTGGTTTCCCTCTTTTTGAAGCTTTCTTT.

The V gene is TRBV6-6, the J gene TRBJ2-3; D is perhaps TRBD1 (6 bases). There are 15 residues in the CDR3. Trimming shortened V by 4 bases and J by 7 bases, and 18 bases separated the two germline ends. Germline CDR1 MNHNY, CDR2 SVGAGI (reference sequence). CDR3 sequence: CASSSDWGRRNTQYF. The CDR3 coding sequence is TGTGCCAGCAGTTCCGATTGGGGGCGCCGGAATACGCAGTATTTT.

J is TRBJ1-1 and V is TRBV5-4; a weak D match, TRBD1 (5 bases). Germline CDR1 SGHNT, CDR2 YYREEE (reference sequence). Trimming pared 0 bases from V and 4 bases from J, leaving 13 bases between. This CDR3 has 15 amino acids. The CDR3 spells CASSLDLGEATEAFF. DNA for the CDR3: TGTGCCAGCAGCTTGGACCTAGGGGAGGCCACTGAAGCTTTCTTT.

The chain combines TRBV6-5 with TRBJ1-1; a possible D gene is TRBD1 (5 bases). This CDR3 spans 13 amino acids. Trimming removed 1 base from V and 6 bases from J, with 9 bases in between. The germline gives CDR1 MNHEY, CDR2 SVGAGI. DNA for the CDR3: TGTGCCAGCAGTTACTGGGGGGGGGCTGAAGCTTTCTTT. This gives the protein CASSYWGGAEAFF.

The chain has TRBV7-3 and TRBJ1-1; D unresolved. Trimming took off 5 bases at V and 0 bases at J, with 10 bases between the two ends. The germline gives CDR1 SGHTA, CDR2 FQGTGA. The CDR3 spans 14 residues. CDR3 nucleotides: TGTGCCAGCAGCCCCGGCAGGATGAACACTGAAGCTTTCTTT. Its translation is CASSPGRMNTEAFF.

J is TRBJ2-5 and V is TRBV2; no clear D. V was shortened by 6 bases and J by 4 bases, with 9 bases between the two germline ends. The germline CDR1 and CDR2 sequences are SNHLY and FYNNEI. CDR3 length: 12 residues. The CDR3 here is CASRDERETQYF. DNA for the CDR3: TGTGCCAGCAGAGACGAGCGAGAGACCCAGTACTTC.

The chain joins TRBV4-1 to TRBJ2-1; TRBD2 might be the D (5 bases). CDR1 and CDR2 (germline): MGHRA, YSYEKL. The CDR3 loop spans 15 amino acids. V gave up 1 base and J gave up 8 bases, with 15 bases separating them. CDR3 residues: CASSQADGGRDEQFF. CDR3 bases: TGCGCCAGCAGCCAAGCCGACGGAGGAAGAGATGAGCAGTTCTTC.

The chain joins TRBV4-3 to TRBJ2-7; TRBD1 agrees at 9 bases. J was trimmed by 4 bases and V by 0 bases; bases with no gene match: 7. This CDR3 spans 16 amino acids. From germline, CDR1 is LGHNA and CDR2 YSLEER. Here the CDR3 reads CASSQDPGQGSYEQYF. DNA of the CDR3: TGCGCCAGCAGCCAAGATCCAGGACAGGGGTCTTACGAGCAGTACTTC.

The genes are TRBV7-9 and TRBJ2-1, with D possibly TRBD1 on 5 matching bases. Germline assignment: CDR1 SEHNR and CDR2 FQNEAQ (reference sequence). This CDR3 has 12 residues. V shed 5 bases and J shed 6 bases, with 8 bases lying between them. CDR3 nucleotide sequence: TGTGCCAGCAGCGGTCAGGGCAATGAGCAGTTCTTC. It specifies CASSGQGNEQFF. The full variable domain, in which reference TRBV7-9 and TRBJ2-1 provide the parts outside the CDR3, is DTGVSQNPRHKITKRGQNVTFRCDPISEHNRLYWYRQTLGQGPEFLTYFQNEAQLEKSRLLSDRFSAERPKGSFSTLEIQRTEQGDSAMYLCASSGQGNEQFFGPGTRLTVL.

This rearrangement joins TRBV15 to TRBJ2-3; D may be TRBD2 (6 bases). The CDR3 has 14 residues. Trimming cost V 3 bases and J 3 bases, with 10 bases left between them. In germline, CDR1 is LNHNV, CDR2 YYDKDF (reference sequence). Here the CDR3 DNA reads TGTGCCACCAGCAGTATCCGGGAGACAGATACGCAGTATTTT. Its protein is CATSSIRETDTQYF.

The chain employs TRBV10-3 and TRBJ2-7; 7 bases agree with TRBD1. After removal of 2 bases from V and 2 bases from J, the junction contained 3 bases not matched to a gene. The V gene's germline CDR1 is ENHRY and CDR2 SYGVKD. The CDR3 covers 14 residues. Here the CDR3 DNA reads TGTGCCATCAGTGAGCAAGGGGGCACCTACGAGCAGTACTTC. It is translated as CAISEQGGTYEQYF.

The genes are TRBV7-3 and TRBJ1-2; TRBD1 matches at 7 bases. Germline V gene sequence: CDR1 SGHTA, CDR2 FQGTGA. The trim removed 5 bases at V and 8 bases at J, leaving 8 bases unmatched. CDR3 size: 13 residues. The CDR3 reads CASSPTGTGGYTF. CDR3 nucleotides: TGTGCCAGCAGCCCGACAGGGACGGGCGGCTACACCTTC.

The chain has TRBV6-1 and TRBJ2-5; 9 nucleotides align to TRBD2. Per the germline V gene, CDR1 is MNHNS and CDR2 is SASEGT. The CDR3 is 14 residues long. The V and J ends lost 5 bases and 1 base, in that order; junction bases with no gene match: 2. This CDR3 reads CASSRAGGQETQYF. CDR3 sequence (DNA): TGTGCCAGCAGTAGAGCGGGAGGCCAAGAGACCCAGTACTTC.

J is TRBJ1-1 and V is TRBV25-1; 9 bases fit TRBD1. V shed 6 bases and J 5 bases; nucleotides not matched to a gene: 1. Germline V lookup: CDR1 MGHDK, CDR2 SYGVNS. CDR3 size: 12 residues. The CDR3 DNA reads TGTGCCAGCAGGGACAGGGGAACTGAAGCTTTCTTT. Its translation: CASRDRGTEAFF. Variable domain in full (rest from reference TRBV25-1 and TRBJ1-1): EADIYQTPRYLVIGTGKKITLECSQTMGHDKMYWYQQDPGMELHLIHYSYGVNSTEKGDLSSESTVSRIRTEHFPLTLESARPSHTSQYLCASRDRGTEAFFGQGTRLTVV.

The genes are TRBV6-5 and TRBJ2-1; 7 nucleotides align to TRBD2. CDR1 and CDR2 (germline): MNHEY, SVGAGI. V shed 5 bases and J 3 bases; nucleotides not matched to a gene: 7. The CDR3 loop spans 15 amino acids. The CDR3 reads CASSPVSGNYNEQFF. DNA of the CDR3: TGTGCCAGCAGTCCTGTAAGCGGGAACTACAATGAGCAGTTCTTC.

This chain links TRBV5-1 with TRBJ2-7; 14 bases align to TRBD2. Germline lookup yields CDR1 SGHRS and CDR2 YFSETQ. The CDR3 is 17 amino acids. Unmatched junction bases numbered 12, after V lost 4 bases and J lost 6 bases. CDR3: CASSTGLAGATLSEQYF. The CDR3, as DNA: TGCGCCAGCAGCACGGGACTAGCGGGAGCGACTCTAAGCGAGCAGTACTTC.